The rows below give T cell receptor beta chains drawn from one sample of a study of cytomegalovirus exposure and HLA in healthy donors. Profiling relied on immunoSEQ multiplex PCR, and the TCRdb table lists in-frame clones only, not all of them. The repertoire consists of 150,000 to 170,000 clones, with about 76% occurring once and the leading ten covering 7.7%. The material sequenced was PBMCs. The receptors were sampled from a young man in good health and CMV-seropositive. CDR3s include the opening cysteine and the closing phenylalanine or tryptophan. The order of the fields is CDR3 protein, CDR3 DNA, J gene, D gene, V gene, CDR3 length, clone size. A D gene is named only where the DNA matches it firmly. The size of a clone is reported for some rows only, either as once, few or many, or as a class for expanded clones.

CASSPSGGGLSLPEQYF TGTGCCAGCAGCCCCTCCGGCGGGGGACTATCCCTCCCCGAGCAGTACTTC TRBJ2-7 TRBD2 TRBV7-9 17 .
CASSILVAGELFF TGTGCCAGTAGTATTCTGGTAGCCGGGGAGCTGTTTTTT TRBJ2-2 . TRBV19 13 .
CASSFSLAGGPNEQYF TGTGCCAGCAGTTTTTCTCTAGCGGGAGGGCCCAACGAGCAGTACTTC TRBJ2-7 TRBD2 TRBV6-5 16 .
CASRQGASTDTQYF TGCGCCAGCAGACAGGGGGCGAGCACAGATACGCAGTATTTT TRBJ2-3 TRBD1 TRBV5-1 14 once
CASRSAEGAWGTQYF TGTGCCAGCAGGTCGGCGGAAGGGGCCTGGGGTACGCAGTATTTT TRBJ2-3 . TRBV27 15 .
CASSQDRSRSEQYF TGCGCCAGCAGCCAAGATCGATCGAGGAGCGAGCAGTACTTC TRBJ2-7 . TRBV4-1 14 .
CASGQDHQPQHF TGTGCCAGCGGACAGGATCATCAGCCCCAGCATTTT TRBJ1-5 TRBD1 TRBV7-8 12 few
CASSYRQTFYGYTF TGTGCCAGCAGTTACCGTCAGACTTTCTATGGCTACACCTTC TRBJ1-2 . TRBV6-6 14 .
CASSLRGETQYF TGTGCCAGCAGCTTAAGGGGAGAGACCCAGTACTTC TRBJ2-5 . TRBV11-2 12 .
CASSWVAGMADTQYF TGTGCCAGCAGTTGGGTAGCGGGAATGGCAGATACGCAGTATTTT TRBJ2-3 TRBD2 TRBV27 15 .
CASSWGTSGRARDTQYF TGTGCCAGCAGCTGGGGGACTAGCGGGAGGGCCCGCGATACGCAGTATTTT TRBJ2-3 TRBD2 TRBV7-8 17 .
CASSSTTSRGREQYF TGTGCCAGCAGTTCCACGACTAGCCGCGGCCGGGAGCAGTACTTC TRBJ2-7 TRBD2 TRBV6-5 15 .
CASSFILSSGGWQETQYF TGTGCCAGCAGCTTCATCCTTTCTTCGGGGGGGTGGCAAGAGACCCAGTACTTC TRBJ2-5 TRBD2 TRBV5-8 18 .
CASSEGRSSYNSPLHF TGTGCCAGCAGTGAAGGGAGGAGCTCCTATAATTCACCCCTCCACTTT TRBJ1-6 . TRBV6-1 16 few
CASSARDRGQAGANVLTF TGTGCCAGCAGTGCCAGGGACAGGGGGCAGGCTGGGGCCAACGTCCTGACTTTC TRBJ2-6 TRBD1 TRBV6-1 18 once
CASSSTSGGLPYNEQFF TGTGCCAGCAGCTCGACTAGCGGGGGCCTTCCCTACAATGAGCAGTTCTTC TRBJ2-1 TRBD2 TRBV7-2 17 .
CASSRDSQEKLFF TGTGCCAGCTCACGGGACAGTCAAGAAAAACTGTTTTTT TRBJ1-4 TRBD1 TRBV18 13 .
CASSVTSGGWKETQYF TGTGCCAGCAGCGTCACTAGCGGGGGATGGAAAGAGACCCAGTACTTC TRBJ2-5 TRBD2 TRBV9 16 .
CASSWYLADTQYF TGTGCCAGCAGCTGGTACTTAGCAGATACGCAGTATTTT TRBJ2-3 . TRBV7-9 13 .
CASSLKGGTEAFF TGTGCCAGCAGCTTAAAGGGGGGGACTGAAGCTTTCTTT TRBJ1-1 . TRBV11-2 13 .
CAWKLLAGETQYF TGTGCCTGGAAACTTCTAGCGGGCGAGACCCAGTACTTC TRBJ2-5 TRBD2 TRBV30 13 few
CASGLTGSVGETQYF TGTGCTAGTGGTCTCACAGGGTCGGTTGGGGAGACCCAGTACTTC TRBJ2-5 . TRBV12-5 15 .
CAWSVGGNTEAFF TGTGCCTGGAGTGTAGGGGGGAACACTGAAGCTTTCTTT TRBJ1-1 . TRBV30 13 few
CASSLYDRGLTEAFF TGCGCCAGCAGCCTTTACGACAGGGGGCTTACTGAAGCTTTCTTT TRBJ1-1 TRBD1 TRBV4-3 15 few
CASSTGLAGTDTQYF TGTGCCAGCAGCACAGGGCTAGCAGGCACAGATACGCAGTATTTT TRBJ2-3 . TRBV6-1 15 once
CASIQRGSDNYGYTF TGTGCCAGTATCCAGAGGGGGTCCGACAACTATGGCTACACCTTC TRBJ1-2 . TRBV19 15 .
CASSSDWGSQETQYF TGTGCTAGCAGCTCGGACTGGGGATCACAAGAGACCCAGTACTTC TRBJ2-5 . TRBV7-7 15 once
CASSLGPGTEYETQYF TGTGCCAGCAGTTTAGGACCCGGGACAGAGTACGAGACCCAGTACTTC TRBJ2-5 TRBD1 TRBV28 16 .
CASRLGTSGGAQYF TGTGCCAGCAGACTTGGGACTTCCGGGGGGGCGCAGTATTTT TRBJ2-3 TRBD2 TRBV6-5 14 .
CASSSGETQYF TGTGCCAGCAGCTCGGGGGAGACCCAGTACTTC TRBJ2-5 . TRBV7-9 11 .
CASSLRWGQGLSGYTF TGTGCCAGCAGCTTACGATGGGGACAGGGATTAAGTGGCTACACCTTC TRBJ1-2 TRBD1 TRBV7-9 16 .
CASGQGGQETQYF TGTGCCAGCGGACAGGGAGGCCAAGAGACCCAGTACTTC TRBJ2-5 TRBD1 TRBV25-1 13 .
CASSFGVGYTF TGTGCCAGCAGCTTCGGGGTGGGCTACACCTTC TRBJ1-2 . TRBV5-6 11 .
CASSLSFISAGRDTDNSPLHF TGTGCCAGCAGTTTAAGTTTCATCAGCGCCGGGAGGGACACCGATAATTCACCCCTCCACTTT TRBJ1-6 . TRBV27 21 .
CASSPQGNQPQHF TGTGCCAGCAGCCCCCAGGGCAATCAGCCCCAGCATTTT TRBJ1-5 . TRBV7-9 13 few
CASSGQGWNTIYF TGTGCCAGTAGTGGACAGGGGTGGAACACCATATATTTT TRBJ1-3 TRBD1 TRBV19 13 once
CASSSMQAYGYTF TGTGCCAGCAGCTCTATGCAAGCTTATGGCTACACCTTC TRBJ1-2 . TRBV28 13 .
CASSYTGGVGNEQFF TGTGCCAGCAGTTACACAGGGGGCGTCGGGAATGAGCAGTTCTTC TRBJ2-1 TRBD1 TRBV28 15 .
CASSTGTVNTGELFF TGTGCCAGCAGTACCGGGACAGTAAACACCGGGGAGCTGTTTTTT TRBJ2-2 TRBD1 TRBV6-5 15 .
CASSLGQGGTSEKLFF TGTGCCAGCAGCTTAGGGCAGGGAGGAACTAGTGAAAAACTGTTTTTT TRBJ1-4 . TRBV13 16 .
CASSLGPDTQYF TGTGCCAGCAGCTTAGGCCCAGATACGCAGTATTTT TRBJ2-3 . TRBV7-3 12 once
CASSLTRAGTGELFF TGTGCCAGCAGTTTAACCCGCGCGGGAACCGGGGAGCTGTTTTTT TRBJ2-2 . TRBV27 15 few
CASSLARSRDRVDF TGTGCCAGCAGCTTAGCGAGAAGCCGGGACAGGGTAGACTTC TRBJ2-7 TRBD1 TRBV7-2 14 .
CASLQGAHEQYF TGTGCCAGCCTACAGGGGGCTCACGAGCAGTACTTC TRBJ2-7 TRBD1 TRBV28 12 .
CAISEPLTGGRTEAFF TGTGCCATCAGTGAGCCCCTCACAGGGGGTCGGACTGAAGCTTTCTTT TRBJ1-1 TRBD1 TRBV10-3 16 .
CVSSHPNSGEQYF TGTGTCAGCAGCCACCCGAACTCGGGCGAGCAGTACTTC TRBJ2-7 . TRBV7-7 13 .